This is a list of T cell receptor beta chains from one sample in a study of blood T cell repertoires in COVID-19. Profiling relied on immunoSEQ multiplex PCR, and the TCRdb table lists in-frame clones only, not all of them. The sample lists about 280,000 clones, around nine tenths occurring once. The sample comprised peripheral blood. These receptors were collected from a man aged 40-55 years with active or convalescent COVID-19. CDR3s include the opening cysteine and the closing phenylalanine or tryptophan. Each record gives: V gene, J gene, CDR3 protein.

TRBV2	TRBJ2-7	CASSEGAGGAYEQYF
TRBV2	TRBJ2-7	CASKSDRVGGEQYF
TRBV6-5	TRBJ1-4	CASSYSQGRGEKLFF
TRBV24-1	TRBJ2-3	CASREASTDTQYF
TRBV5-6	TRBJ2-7	CASSPGLVEQYF
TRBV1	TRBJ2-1	CTSSRHDRGLGDEQFF
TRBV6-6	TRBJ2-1	CASTRPGNEQFF
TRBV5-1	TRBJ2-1	CASSPGLAGYNEQFF
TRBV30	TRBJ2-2	CAWSLGGRAPGELFF
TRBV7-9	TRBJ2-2	CASSLKGGGPVTGELFF
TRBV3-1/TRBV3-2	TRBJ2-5	CASSQGTGEETQYF
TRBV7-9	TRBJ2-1	CASSVPGQGYNEQFF
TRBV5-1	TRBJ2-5	CASSSGPGQGNGETQYF
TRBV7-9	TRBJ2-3	CASSRPLAGVDTQYF
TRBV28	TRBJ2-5	CASRRGTVRGETQYF
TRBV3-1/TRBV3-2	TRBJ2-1	CASSYLRDWKNEQFF
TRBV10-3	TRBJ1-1	CAMSQEQMNTEAFF
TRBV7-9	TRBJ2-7	CASSLRTSRRHEQYF
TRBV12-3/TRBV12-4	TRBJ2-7	CASTDNPMDEQYF
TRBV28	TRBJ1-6	CASSPLSNSPLHF
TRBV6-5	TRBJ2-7	CASSPLQTGYYEQYF
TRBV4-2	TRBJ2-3	CASSQEGSGVMDTQYF
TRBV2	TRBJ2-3	CASSGRDVTDTQYF
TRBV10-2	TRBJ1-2	CASSESRDRATIYGYTF
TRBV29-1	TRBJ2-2	CSVGVSNTGELFF
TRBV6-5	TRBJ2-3	CASSPNLLAGEQYF
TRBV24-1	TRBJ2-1	CATSDRTGMYNEQFF
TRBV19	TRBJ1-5	CASSKTDRDHQPQHF
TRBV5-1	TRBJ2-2	CASSRQGAGGSQNTGELFF
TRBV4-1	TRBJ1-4	CASSQDGGTGNEKLFF
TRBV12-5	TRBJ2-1	CASGLASATYNEQFF
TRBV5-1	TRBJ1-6	CASSLGTIENSPLHF
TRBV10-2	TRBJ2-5	CASKPRSGTQETQYF
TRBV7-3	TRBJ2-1	CASSLKGVGNEQFF
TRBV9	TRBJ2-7	CASSVEQTTYEQYF
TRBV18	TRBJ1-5	CASSPRRDGNQPQHF
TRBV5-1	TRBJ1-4	CASSWGQLGTNEKLFF
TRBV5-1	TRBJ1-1	CASSQGQPNTEAFF
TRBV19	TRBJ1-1	CASKVRGGSEAFF
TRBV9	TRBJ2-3	CASSVGSVAGGWTDTQYF
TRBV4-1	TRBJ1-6	CASSQDPTGTNSPLHF
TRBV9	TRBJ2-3	CASSPSDGTSGRDTDTQYF
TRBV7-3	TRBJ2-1	CASSLVRGQGGNEQFF
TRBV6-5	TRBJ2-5	CASRPYREPETQYF
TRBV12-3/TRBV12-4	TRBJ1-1	CAARQGWTEAFF
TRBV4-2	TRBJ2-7	CASSQARSSYEQYF
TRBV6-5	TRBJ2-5	CASRDRAVVRETQYF
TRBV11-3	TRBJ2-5	CASSIGRGAGETQYF
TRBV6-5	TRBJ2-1	CASSYSTAGHNEQFF
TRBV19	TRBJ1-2	CASIPGGGSGYTF
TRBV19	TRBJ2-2	CASTRTKTRNTGELFF
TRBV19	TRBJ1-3	CASSIDLQGALPGNTIYF
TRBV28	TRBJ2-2	CANQRSGRGELFF
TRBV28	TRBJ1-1	CASSFGLWDTEAFF
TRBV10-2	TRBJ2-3	CASSGAASTDTQYF
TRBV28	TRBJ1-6	CASSFGRDSSYNSPLHF
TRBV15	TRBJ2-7	CATGPQRDRGAYEQYF